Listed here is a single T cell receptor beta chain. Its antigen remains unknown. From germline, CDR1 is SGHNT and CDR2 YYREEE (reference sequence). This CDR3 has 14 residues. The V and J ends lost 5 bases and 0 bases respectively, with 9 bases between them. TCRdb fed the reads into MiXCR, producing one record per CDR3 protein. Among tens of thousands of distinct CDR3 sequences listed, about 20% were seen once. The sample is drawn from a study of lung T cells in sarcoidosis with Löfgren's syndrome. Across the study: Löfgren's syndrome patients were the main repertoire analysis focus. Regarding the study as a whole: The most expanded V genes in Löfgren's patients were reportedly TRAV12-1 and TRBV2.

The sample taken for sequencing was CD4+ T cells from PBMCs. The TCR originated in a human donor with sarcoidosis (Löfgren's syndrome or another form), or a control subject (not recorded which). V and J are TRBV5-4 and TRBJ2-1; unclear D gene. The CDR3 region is CASSDKGSYNEQFF. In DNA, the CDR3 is TGTGCCAGCAGTGATAAGGGCTCCTACAATGAGCAGTTCTTC.